The 17 T cell receptor beta chains below all came from one sample that was sequenced in a study of T-cell memory formation after mild COVID-19. TCRdb itself ran the 5' RACE reads through MiXCR, one entry per CDR3 protein. The table shows around 340,000 distinct CDR3 sequences, with roughly 13% occurring only once. Specimen: PBMCs or a T cell subset sorted from them (not recorded which). These receptors were obtained from a man in his late teens or twenties who had mild COVID-19 (a few samples of this study predate the infection). Cell type and time point are not known.

The chain links TRBV30 to TRBJ2-7; a weak D match, TRBD1 (6 bases). The germline V and J ends were trimmed by 5 bases and 1 base, with 12 bases remaining between them. This CDR3 comprises 13 residues. The germline gives CDR1 GTSNPN, CDR2 SVGIG (reference sequence). CDR3 nucleotides: TGTGCCTGGGCCCGGCAGGGGTCCTACGAGCAGTACTTC. It yields the protein CAWARQGSYEQYF.

The chain recombines TRBV12-3 or TRBV12-4 with TRBJ1-1; 9 positions match TRBD1. The CDR3 has 14 amino acids. Trimming removed 4 bases from V and 5 bases from J; junction bases left unmatched: 5. This CDR3 is CASSSQGASTEAFF. CDR3 sequence (DNA): TGTGCCAGCAGTTCACAGGGGGCGAGTACTGAAGCTTTCTTT.

The chain carries TRBV5-6 and TRBJ1-5; a possible D gene is TRBD1 (5 bases). The germline V and J ends were trimmed by 5 bases and 12 bases, with 27 bases remaining between them. This CDR3 has 16 amino acids. Germline assignment: CDR1 SGHDT and CDR2 YYEEEE. The CDR3 region has the DNA TGTGCCAGCAGTCGTCGGGGCCTCCCGGAAATCTACTTCCAGCATTTT. It is translated as CASSRRGLPEIYFQHF.

This clonotype has only a few counts. The CDR3, as DNA: TGTGCCAGCTCACCACCGGGGACAGGGAGTGGCTACACCTTC. Amino acid sequence: CASSPPGTGSGYTF. The chain is built from TRBV18 and TRBJ1-2, with 9 bases aligning to TRBD1. CDR1 and CDR2 (germline): KGHSH, LQKENI. This CDR3 has 14 amino acids. Germline trimming cut 0 bases from V and 7 bases from J; bases unmatched to any gene: 3.

Only a few counts were recorded for this clonotype. The rearrangement links TRBV4-3 to TRBJ2-3; the D gene could be TRBD1 or TRBD2 (5 bases each). Germline V gene sequence: CDR1 LGHNA, CDR2 YSLEER. V shed 0 bases and J shed 4 bases, with 17 bases lying between them. CDR3 length: 17 residues. CDR3 DNA: TGCGCCAGCAGCCAAGATTATCGTGGGGGTGGCGCAGATACGCAGTATTTT. Encoded protein: CASSQDYRGGGADTQYF.

V and J are TRBV20-1 and TRBJ1-5; tentatively, D is TRBD1 (6 bases). CDR3 length: 16 residues. Trimming removed 3 bases at V and 2 bases at J, with 17 bases between. Germline lookup yields CDR1 DFQATT and CDR2 SNEGSKA (reference sequence). The CDR3 sequence is CSASQGQSGGNQPQHF. In DNA, the CDR3 is TGCAGTGCTAGCCAAGGACAGAGTGGTGGCAATCAGCCCCAGCATTTT.

The chain carries TRBV4-3 and TRBJ2-7; 9 bases match TRBD1. Unmatched junction bases numbered 4, after V lost 1 base and J lost 3 bases. The CDR3 has 15 amino acids. CDR1 LGHNA and CDR2 YSLEER come from the germline V gene. The CDR3 loop is CASSQATGGLYEQYF. The DNA of the CDR3 is TGCGCCAGCAGCCAAGCAACAGGGGGCCTCTACGAGCAGTACTTC.

This clonotype was counted at least ten times. V is TRBV4-1 and J is TRBJ1-4; a weak D match, TRBD1 (5 bases). The V and J ends lost 1 base and 14 bases respectively, with 11 bases between them. This CDR3 has 12 amino acids. Germline loops: CDR1 MGHRA, CDR2 YSYEKL. The CDR3 loop is CASSQVQGTLFF. In DNA form, the CDR3 reads TGCGCCAGCAGCCAAGTCCAAGGGACCCTGTTTTTT.

This clonotype was detected only a few times. Mismatch with germline at one junction end may stem from a read error. The chain has TRBV4-1 and TRBJ2-5, with D possibly being TRBD1 (6 bases). Germline V lookup: CDR1 MGHRA, CDR2 YSYEKL. There are 13 residues in the CDR3. The CDR3 region has the DNA TGCGCCAGCAGCCAAGTCGGGGACACTCGGTGGCACTTC. As protein: CASSQVGDTRWHF.

The chain employs TRBV10-3 and TRBJ1-1; no reliable D call. Germline V CDR1 and CDR2: ENHRY, SYGVKD. V was trimmed by 0 bases and J by 6 bases, leaving 17 bases between them. This CDR3 contains 16 residues. The CDR3, as DNA: TGTGCCATCAGTGAGTCGAAATCCCGGGCGGGCGCTGAAGCTTTCTTT. It codes for CAISESKSRAGAEAFF.

The rearrangement uses TRBV7-6 and TRBJ1-1; D ambiguous. Trimming took 5 bases from V and 6 from J, leaving 22 bases between them. The CDR3 spans 16 residues. CDR1 is SGHVS, CDR2 FNYEAQ, per germline. As DNA, the CDR3 is TGTGCCAGCAGCCCCCTTGGTGTGGGGAGTAGGGCTGAAGCTTTCTTT. It codes for CASSPLGVGSRAEAFF. Full variable domain (rest looked up from reference TRBV7-6 and TRBJ1-1): GAGVSQSPRYKVTKRGQDVALRCDPISGHVSLYWYRQALGQGPEFLTYFNYEAQQDKSGLPNDRFSAERPEGSISTLTIQRTEQRDSAMYRCASSPLGVGSRAEAFFGQGTRLTVV.

This clonotype was picked up a small number of times. V and J are TRBV9 and TRBJ2-1; 12 bases match TRBD2. V was clipped by 0 bases and J by 7 bases; unmatched bases: 5. CDR1 is SGDLS and CDR2 is YYNGEE in the germline V gene. The CDR3 is 16 amino acids. CDR3: CASSVGTSGAPNEQFF. CDR3 coding DNA: TGTGCCAGCAGCGTAGGGACTAGCGGGGCTCCTAATGAGCAGTTCTTC.

The table lists this clonotype with a few counts. V gene TRBV12-3 or TRBV12-4 combines with J gene TRBJ1-6, with D perhaps TRBD1 (5 bases). CDR3 length equals 14 residues. Trimming took 6 bases from V and 7 from J, leaving 13 bases between them. The chain's CDR3 is CASSPQGDNSPLHF. CDR3 nucleotide sequence: TGTGCCAGCAGCCCGCAGGGTGACAATTCACCCCTCCACTTT.

This clonotype was counted a few times. The chain employs TRBV7-9 and TRBJ1-4; D remains ambiguous. The CDR3 has 13 residues. The V end was cut by 3 bases, the J end by 5 bases, with 7 bases between. CDR1 is SEHNR and CDR2 is FQNEAQ in the germline V gene (reference sequence). CDR3 residues: CASSFPQNEKLFF. In nucleotides, the CDR3 is TGTGCCAGCAGCTTCCCACAGAATGAAAAACTGTTTTTT.

This clonotype was seen at least ten times. V and J are TRBV5-1 and TRBJ2-1; D possibly corresponds to TRBD2 (6 bases). Germline V lookup: CDR1 SGHRS, CDR2 YFSETQ. The CDR3 length is 16 residues. V was shortened by 0 bases and J by 8 bases, with 18 bases between the two germline ends. CDR3 residues: CASSLDPRGVYDEQFF. The CDR3 nucleotides are TGCGCCAGCAGCTTGGACCCCCGCGGGGTCTATGATGAGCAGTTCTTC.

The chain joins TRBV11-1 to TRBJ2-5; D gene uncertain. This CDR3 spans 14 amino acids. V was cut by 0 bases and J by 5 bases, with 10 bases left in between. Germline CDR1 is SGHAT and CDR2 is FQDESV (reference sequence). The CDR3 is CASSLALGYETQYF. The DNA for the CDR3 is TGTGCCAGCAGCTTAGCCCTAGGGTACGAGACCCAGTACTTC.

This clonotype was seen more than once but under ten times. The rearrangement uses TRBV18 and TRBJ2-5; D possibly corresponds to TRBD2 (5 bases). Germline assignment: CDR1 KGHSH and CDR2 LQKENI. The germline V and J ends were trimmed by 2 bases and 5 bases, with 15 bases remaining between them. This CDR3 comprises 15 residues. The CDR3 DNA follows: TGTGCCAGCTCACCAACGAGCGGAGAAGCGGAGACCCAGTACTTC. Its translation is CASSPTSGEAETQYF.